The entry below gives a single TCR beta chain sequence along with its context. Its cognate antigen is unknown. Some clones are missing from TCRdb's copy, which holds only in-frame ones; the method was immunoSEQ multiplex PCR. The sample gives 2 million to 2.5 million clones, roughly 93% of which show up once; roughly 0.36% is in the top ten. Caucasian adults residing in Nashville, Tennessee made up all the donors. This entry comes from a study of shared clonotypes between healthy human individuals. Germline V gives CDR1 SGHRS, CDR2 YFSETQ. The CDR3 has 15 residues. The ends lost 4 bases at V and 0 bases at J; junction bases unmatched: 7. Study-wide results and limits: Compared with clonotypes that all four donors shared, non-shared clonotypes had lower generation probabilities.

The chain combines TRBV5-1 with TRBJ2-7, with 7 bases fitting TRBD2. The material sequenced was naive CD4+ T cells from PBMCs. Documented subset: CD45RA+ positively selected. This TCR was recovered from a man aged 18 to 35 in good health. Some clones in this sample may be carry-over from other donors' samples. The CDR3 nucleotides read TGCGCCAGCAGCCAGGGACCGGGAGGCTCCTACGAGCAGTACTTC. It is translated as CASSQGPGGSYEQYF.